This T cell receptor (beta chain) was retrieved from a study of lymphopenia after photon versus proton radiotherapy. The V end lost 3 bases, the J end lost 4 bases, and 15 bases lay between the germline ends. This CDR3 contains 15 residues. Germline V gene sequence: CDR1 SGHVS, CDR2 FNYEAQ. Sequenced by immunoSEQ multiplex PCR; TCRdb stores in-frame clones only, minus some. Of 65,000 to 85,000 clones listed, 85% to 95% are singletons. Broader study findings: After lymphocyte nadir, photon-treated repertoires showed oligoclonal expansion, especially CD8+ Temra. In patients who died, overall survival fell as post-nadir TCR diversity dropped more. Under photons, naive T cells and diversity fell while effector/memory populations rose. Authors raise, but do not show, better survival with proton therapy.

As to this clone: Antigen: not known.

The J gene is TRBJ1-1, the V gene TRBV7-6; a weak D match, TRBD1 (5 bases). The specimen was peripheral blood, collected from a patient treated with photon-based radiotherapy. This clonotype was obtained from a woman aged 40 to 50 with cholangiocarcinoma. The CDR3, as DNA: TGTGCCAGCAGCTTGGGGCAATCCCCGGGCACTGAAGCTTTCTTT. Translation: CASSLGQSPGTEAFF.